This is a list of T cell receptor beta chains from one sample in a study of blood T cell repertoires in COVID-19. The assay was immunoSEQ multiplex PCR, and TCRdb's table has in-frame clones only and misses some. In the table there are 55,000 to 80,000 clones, under 85% of which are singletons. The sequencing input was peripheral blood. These receptors were taken from an elderly woman with acute or convalescent COVID-19. Each CDR3 is given with its conserved first and last residue. The order of the fields is D gene, clone size, V gene, J gene, CDR3 DNA, CDR3 protein. D genes are given only for firm matches. Clone size is shown for a subset of rows, as once, few, many or a class of expanded clone.

-	few	TRBV7-2	TRBJ1-6	TGTGCCAGCAGCTTAGCCCAGGACAGATACCTACCCCTCCACTTT	CASSLAQDRYLPLHF
-	-	TRBV5-8	TRBJ2-3	TGTGCCAGCAGCTTAGGGCTAGCGAGCACAGATACGCAGTATTTT	CASSLGLASTDTQYF
-	-	TRBV7-8	TRBJ1-6	TGTGCCAGCAGCTTCCGGGACATGGATTCACCCCTCCACTTT	CASSFRDMDSPLHF
TRBD2	few	TRBV11-2	TRBJ2-1	TGTGCCAGCAGCTTAGGCGTGAGCGGGAGGGCCAATGAGCAGTTCTTC	CASSLGVSGRANEQFF
-	-	TRBV6-5	TRBJ1-6	TGTGCCAGCACCGGGGTTAGGGCAGATCGGTGGTCGCTCCACTTT	CASTGVRADRWSLHF
TRBD2	-	TRBV15	TRBJ2-5	TGTGCCACCAGCAGAGAACTAGCGGGAGCGCGGGAGACCCAGTACTTC	CATSRELAGARETQYF
TRBD2	-	TRBV6-2/TRBV6-3	TRBJ2-1	TGTGCCAGCAGTTACTCGGGACTAGCGGGAGGCCGCCCCTACAATGAGCAGTTCTTC	CASSYSGLAGGRPYNEQFF
TRBD2	few	TRBV20-1	TRBJ2-3	TGCAGTGCTAGTAGAAGTAGCGGGCAGTCAGATACGCAGTATTTT	CSASRSSGQSDTQYF
-	-	TRBV11-3	TRBJ2-7	TGTGCCAGCAGGGCGGGGGCCCACGAGCAGTACTTC	CASRAGAHEQYF
TRBD2	many	TRBV27	TRBJ2-1	TGTGCCAGCAGTCGACTAGCGGGAGCCTACAATGAGCAGTTCTTC	CASSRLAGAYNEQFF
TRBD1	-	TRBV25-1	TRBJ1-1	TGTGCCAGCAGTGACCGAATAGTGACAGGGGGCGCAAGAGCTTTCTTT	CASSDRIVTGGARAFF
-	once	TRBV6-6	TRBJ2-6	TGTGCCAGCAGTTGGGCCCACTCTGGGGCCAACGTCCTGACTTTC	CASSWAHSGANVLTF